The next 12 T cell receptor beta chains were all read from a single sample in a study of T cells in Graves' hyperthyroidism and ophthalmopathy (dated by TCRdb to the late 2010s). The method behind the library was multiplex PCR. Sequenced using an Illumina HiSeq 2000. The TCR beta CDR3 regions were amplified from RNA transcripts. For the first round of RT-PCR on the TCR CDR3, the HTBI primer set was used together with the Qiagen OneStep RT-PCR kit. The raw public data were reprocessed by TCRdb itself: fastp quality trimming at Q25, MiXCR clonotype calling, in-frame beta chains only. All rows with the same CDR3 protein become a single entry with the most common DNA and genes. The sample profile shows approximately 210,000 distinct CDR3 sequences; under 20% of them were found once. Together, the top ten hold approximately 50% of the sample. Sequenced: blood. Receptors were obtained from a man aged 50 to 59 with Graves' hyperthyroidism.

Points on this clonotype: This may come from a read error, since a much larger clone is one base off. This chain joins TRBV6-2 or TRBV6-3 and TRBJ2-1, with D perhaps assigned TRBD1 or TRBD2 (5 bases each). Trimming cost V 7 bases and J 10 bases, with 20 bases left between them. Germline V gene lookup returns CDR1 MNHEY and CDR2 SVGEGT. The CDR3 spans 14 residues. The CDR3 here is CASTKEGLRGEQFF. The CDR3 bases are TGTGCCAGCACCAAAGAGGGGCTACGGGGAGAGCAGTTCTTC.

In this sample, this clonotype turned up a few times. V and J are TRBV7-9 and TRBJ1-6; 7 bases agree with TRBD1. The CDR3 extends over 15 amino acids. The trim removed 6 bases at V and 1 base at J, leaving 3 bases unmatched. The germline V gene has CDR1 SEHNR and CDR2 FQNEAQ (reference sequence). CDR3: CASSPRGSYNSPLHF. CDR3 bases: TGTGCCAGCAGTCCCAGGGGGTCCTATAATTCACCCCTCCACTTT.

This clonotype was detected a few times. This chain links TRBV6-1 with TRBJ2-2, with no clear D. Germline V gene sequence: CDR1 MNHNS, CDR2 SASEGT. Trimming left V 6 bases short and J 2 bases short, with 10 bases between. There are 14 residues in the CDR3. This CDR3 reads CASREQINTGELFF. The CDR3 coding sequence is TGTGCCAGCAGGGAACAGATAAACACCGGGGAGCTGTTTTTT.

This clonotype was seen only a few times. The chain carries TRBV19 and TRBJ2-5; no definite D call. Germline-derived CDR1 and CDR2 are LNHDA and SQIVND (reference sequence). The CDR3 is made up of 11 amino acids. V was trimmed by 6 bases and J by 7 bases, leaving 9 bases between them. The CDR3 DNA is TGTGCCAGTAGCTCGAGTGGGACCCAGTACTTC. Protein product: CASSSSGTQYF. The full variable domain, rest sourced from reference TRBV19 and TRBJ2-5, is DGGITQSPKYLFRKEGQNVTLSCEQNLNHDAMYWYRQDPGQGLRLIYYSQIVNDFQKGDIAEGYSVSREKKESFPLTVTSAQKNPTAFYLCASSSSGTQYFGPGTRLLVL.

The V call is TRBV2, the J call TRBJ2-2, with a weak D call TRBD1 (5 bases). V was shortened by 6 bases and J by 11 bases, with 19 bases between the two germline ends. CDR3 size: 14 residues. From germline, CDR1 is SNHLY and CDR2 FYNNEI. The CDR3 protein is CASRVVGRPSELFF. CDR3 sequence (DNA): TGTGCCAGCAGAGTGGTGGGGCGGCCGTCCGAGCTGTTTTTT.

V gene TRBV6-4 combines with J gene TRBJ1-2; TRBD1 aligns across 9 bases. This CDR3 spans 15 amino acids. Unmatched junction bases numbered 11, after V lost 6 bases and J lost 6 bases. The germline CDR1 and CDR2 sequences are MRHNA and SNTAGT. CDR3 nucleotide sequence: TGTGCCAGCAGACCCCAAGGACAGGGGCCTCATGGCTACACCTTC. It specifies CASRPQGQGPHGYTF.

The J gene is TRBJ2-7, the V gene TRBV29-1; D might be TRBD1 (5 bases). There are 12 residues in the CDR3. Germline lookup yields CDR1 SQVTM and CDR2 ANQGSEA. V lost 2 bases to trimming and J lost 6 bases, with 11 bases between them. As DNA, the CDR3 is TGCAGCGTTGAACAGGGTTGGGGCGAGCAGTACTTC. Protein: CSVEQGWGEQYF.

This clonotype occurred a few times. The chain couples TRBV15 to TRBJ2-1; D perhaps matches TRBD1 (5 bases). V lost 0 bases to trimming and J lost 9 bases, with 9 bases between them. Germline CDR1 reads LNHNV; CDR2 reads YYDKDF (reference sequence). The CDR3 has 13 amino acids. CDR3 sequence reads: CATSRDKRGEQFF. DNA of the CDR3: TGTGCCACCAGCAGAGATAAAAGGGGTGAGCAGTTCTTC.

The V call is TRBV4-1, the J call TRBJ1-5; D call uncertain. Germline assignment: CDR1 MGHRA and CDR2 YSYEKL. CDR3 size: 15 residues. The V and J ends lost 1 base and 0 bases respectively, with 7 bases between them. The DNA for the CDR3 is TGCGCCAGCAGCCAAGCGGGTTATAGCAATCAGCCCCAGCATTTT. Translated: CASSQAGYSNQPQHF.

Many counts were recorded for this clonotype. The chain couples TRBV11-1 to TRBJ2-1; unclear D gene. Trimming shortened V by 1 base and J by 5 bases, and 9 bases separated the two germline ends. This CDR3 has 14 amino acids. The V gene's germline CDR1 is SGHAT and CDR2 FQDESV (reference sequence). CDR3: CASSLDLRDNEQFF. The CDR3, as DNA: TGTGCCAGCAGCTTAGACCTACGGGACAATGAGCAGTTCTTC.

CDR3 region: CASSRTRYEQYF. CDR3 sequence (DNA): TGTGCCAGCAGCCGGACACGGTACGAGCAGTACTTC. This chain links TRBV3-1 with TRBJ2-7; a possible D gene is TRBD1 (5 bases). Germline assignment: CDR1 LGHDT and CDR2 YNNKEL (reference sequence). Trimming took 4 bases from V and 4 from J, leaving 8 bases between them. The CDR3 covers 12 residues.

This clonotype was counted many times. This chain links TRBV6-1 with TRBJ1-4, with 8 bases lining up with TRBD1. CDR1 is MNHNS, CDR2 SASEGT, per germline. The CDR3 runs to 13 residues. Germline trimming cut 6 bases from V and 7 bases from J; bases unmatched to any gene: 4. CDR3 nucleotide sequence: TGTGCCAGCAGGACAGGGGAGGGTGAAAAACTGTTTTTT. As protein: CASRTGEGEKLFF.